The 18 T cell receptor beta chains listed next were all sequenced from one sample in a study of blood T cell repertoires in COVID-19. The table came from immunoSEQ multiplex PCR; TCRdb's copy has only in-frame clones and leaves some out. The table lists around 250,000 clones, around 89% of them singletons, with over 4% in the top ten. Sequences were obtained from PBMCs or T cells enriched from blood (not recorded which). All receptors derive from a woman aged 30 to 39 with acute COVID-19.

The rearrangement links TRBV6-2 or TRBV6-3 to TRBJ2-7, with D possibly being TRBD1 (6 bases). Germline V lookup: CDR1 MNHEY, CDR2 SVGEGT. This CDR3 comprises 17 residues. The V end lost 5 bases, the J end lost 0 bases, and 20 bases lay between the germline ends. This chain's CDR3 is CASSKQGPGGSSYEQYF. The CDR3 DNA reads as TGTGCCAGCAGTAAACAGGGACCGGGTGGTAGCTCCTACGAGCAGTACTTC.

The V and J genes are TRBV4-2 and TRBJ1-5; tentative D call: TRBD1 (5 bases). Trimming removed 0 bases from V and 6 bases from J, with 12 bases in between. Germline CDR1 is LGHNA and CDR2 is YNFKEQ. The CDR3 has 15 amino acids. The CDR3 loop reads CASSQDPGPGQPQHF. The CDR3, as DNA: TGTGCCAGCAGCCAAGACCCAGGGCCAGGTCAGCCCCAGCATTTT.

The V gene is TRBV27, the J gene TRBJ2-5; 7 bases map to TRBD1. The CDR3 consists of 14 residues. Germline-derived CDR1 and CDR2 are MNHEY and SMNVEV (reference sequence). Unmatched junction bases numbered 7, after V lost 2 bases and J lost 7 bases. CDR3 in DNA: TGTGCCAGCAGTTTAAAAGGGGACAGTGGGACCCAGTACTTC. Its translation: CASSLKGDSGTQYF.

This clone has a single count. V and J are TRBV7-3 and TRBJ2-1, with 7 bases that match TRBD2. Trimming cost V 0 bases and J 7 bases; bases outside gene matches: 6. The germline gives CDR1 SGHTA, CDR2 FQGTGA. This CDR3 region has 15 residues. In nucleotides, the CDR3 is TGTGCCAGCAGCTTAACGGGTGGGGGAGGGAATGAGCAGTTCTTC. It specifies CASSLTGGGGNEQFF.

V usage is TRBV5-4 and J usage is TRBJ2-2, with 7 bases aligning to TRBD2. Germline V gives CDR1 SGHNT, CDR2 YYREEE (reference sequence). The junction had 2 bases not matched to a gene; V was cut back by 4 bases and J by 2 bases. This CDR3 has 14 amino acids. CDR3 residues: CASSRDYNTGELFF. The CDR3 DNA is TGTGCCAGCAGCCGGGACTATAACACCGGGGAGCTGTTTTTT.

This clone was observed once. The chain carries TRBV28 and TRBJ1-1, with unresolved D. Between the trimmed V and J ends, which lost 4 bases and 1 base, there was a span of 16 bases. This CDR3 is built from 16 residues. The germline V gene has CDR1 MDHEN and CDR2 SYDVKM. CDR3 protein: CASSSRSSMGNTEAFF. CDR3 in DNA: TGTGCCAGCAGTTCTCGGAGCTCGATGGGGAACACTGAAGCTTTCTTT.

The chain couples TRBV2 to TRBJ2-3; 10 bases are shared with TRBD1. The V gene's germline CDR1 is SNHLY and CDR2 FYNNEI. The CDR3 runs to 14 residues. V lost 3 bases, J lost 4 bases, and 1 base stayed unmatched. The CDR3 sequence is CASSEGQGPDTQYF. CDR3 in DNA: TGTGCCAGCAGTGAGGGACAGGGGCCAGATACGCAGTATTTT.

The rearrangement joins TRBV24-1 to TRBJ1-5; 10 bases fit TRBD1. The CDR3 covers 18 residues. CDR1 and CDR2 from the germline V gene are KGHDR and SFDVKD. Trimming took 3 bases from V and 6 from J; bases not matched to a gene: 13. DNA of the CDR3: TGTGCCACCAGTGATGCTAGAACCGGGACAGGGGAAGGTCAGCCCCAGCATTTT. This sequence encodes CATSDARTGTGEGQPQHF.

The chain employs TRBV7-3 and TRBJ2-7; TRBD2 aligns across 9 bases. CDR1 and CDR2 from the germline V gene are SGHTA and FQGTGA. With 1 base clipped from V and 4 bases from J, the junction kept 8 bases outside the gene matches. The CDR3 sequence is 16 residues long. CDR3 in amino acids: CASSLNVAGGLYEQYF. In nucleotides, the CDR3 is TGTGCCAGCAGCTTAAACGTGGCGGGAGGGCTATACGAGCAGTACTTC.

The rearrangement uses TRBV29-1 and TRBJ2-1, with 9 bases lining up with TRBD2. In germline, CDR1 is SQVTM, CDR2 ANQGSEA. This CDR3 contains 14 residues. V shed 6 bases, J shed 5 bases, and the junction held 8 bases outside the gene matches. The CDR3 nucleotides are TGCAGCGTGGTAGCGGGAGAACGTAACAATGAGCAGTTCTTC. Its protein is CSVVAGERNNEQFF.

The V gene is TRBV3-1 (or the pseudogene TRBV3-2), the J gene TRBJ2-7, with a tentative D call TRBD2 (5 bases). CDR1 and CDR2 from the germline V gene are LGHDT and YNNKEL (reference sequence). V was shortened by 7 bases and J by 1 base, with 11 bases between the two germline ends. The CDR3 runs to 13 residues. CDR3 region: CASNRGPSYEQYF. The CDR3 region has the DNA TGTGCCAGCAACCGCGGGCCATCCTACGAGCAGTACTTC.

Of note for this clone: Germline and junction disagree at one end, which may indicate a read error. J is TRBJ1-2 and V is TRBV29-1; D perhaps matches TRBD1 (5 bases). Germline CDR1 is SQVTM and CDR2 is ANQGSEA. The length of the CDR3 is 12 residues. The CDR3 sequence is CSVEVGLSDNAF. The CDR3 DNA reads TGCAGCGTTGAAGTGGGACTTTCGGACAACGCCTTC.

The rearrangement joins TRBV10-3 to TRBJ2-1; perhaps TRBD2 as D (6 bases). The CDR3 is 18 residues long. V lost 0 bases, J lost 8 bases, and 23 bases lay in between. Germline-derived CDR1 and CDR2 are ENHRY and SYGVKD. DNA for the CDR3: TGTGCCATCAGTGAGTCGCTTCTGGGCGGCGGGAAGCGGGATGAGCAGTTCTTC. Amino acid sequence: CAISESLLGGGKRDEQFF.

The CDR3 reads CASSPRHNIEAFF. CDR3 bases: TGTGCCAGCTCACCTCGACACAATATTGAAGCTTTCTTT. V is TRBV18 and J is TRBJ1-1; D not certain. The germline V gene has CDR1 KGHSH and CDR2 LQKENI. Trimming took 3 bases from V and 7 from J, leaving 12 bases between them. CDR3 length equals 13 residues. Full variable domain (remainder filled in from reference TRBV18 and TRBJ1-1): NAGVMQNPRHLVRRRGQEARLRCSPMKGHSHVYWYRQLPEEGLKFMVYLQKENIIDESGMPKERFSAEFPKEGPSILRIQQVVRGDSAAYFCASSPRHNIEAFFGQGTRLTVV.

V is TRBV5-4 and J is TRBJ2-7, with D possibly matching TRBD2 (6 bases). Germline CDR1 is SGHNT and CDR2 is YYREEE (reference sequence). This CDR3 region has 15 residues. Trimming cost V 1 base and J 2 bases, with 13 bases left between them. This CDR3 reads CASSLSSVTTYEQYF. CDR3 coding DNA: TGTGCCAGCAGCTTGTCTAGCGTGACAACCTACGAGCAGTACTTC.

Only one count was recorded for this clone. Here the CDR3 DNA reads TGTGCCAGCAAAACGCGAGGTACTAGCACAGATACGCAGTATTTT. This encodes CASKTRGTSTDTQYF. The chain recombines TRBV2 with TRBJ2-3, with D uncertain. Trimming stripped 7 bases from V and 0 bases from J, with 14 bases between. This CDR3 has 15 amino acids. Per germline, CDR1 SNHLY and CDR2 FYNNEI.

The rearrangement joins TRBV20-1 to TRBJ1-5, with D possibly TRBD1 on 5 matching bases. Germline lookup yields CDR1 DFQATT and CDR2 SNEGSKA (reference sequence). There are 16 residues in the CDR3. The germline V and J ends were trimmed by 3 bases and 3 bases, with 18 bases remaining between them. This chain's CDR3 is CSASDQGGTLNQPQHF. As DNA, the CDR3 is TGCAGTGCTAGTGATCAGGGAGGGACGCTCAATCAGCCCCAGCATTTT.

The chain couples TRBV28 to TRBJ1-1, with D maybe TRBD1 (6 bases). The CDR3 extends over 15 amino acids. Germline V gene sequence: CDR1 MDHEN, CDR2 SYDVKM. V was shortened by 6 bases and J by 7 bases, with 21 bases between the two germline ends. CDR3 protein: CASRSTGIGRGEAFF. The CDR3 DNA reads TGTGCCAGCAGATCTACAGGGATTGGAAGGGGTGAAGCTTTCTTT. Based on the CDR3 plus reference TRBV28 and TRBJ1-1, the full variable domain is DVKVTQSSRYLVKRTGEKVFLECVQDMDHENMFWYRQDPGLGLRLIYFSYDVKMKEKGDIPEGYSVSREKKERFSLILESASTNQTSMYLCASRSTGIGRGEAFFGQGTRLTVV.